This note documents a single TCR beta chain sequence. Its antigen is unknown. This record comes from a study of early T cells in non-severe SARS-CoV-2 infection. Germline loops: CDR1 MNHEY, CDR2 SVGEGT. Trimming shortened V by 8 bases and J by 9 bases, and 13 bases separated the two germline ends. This CDR3 has 11 residues. The TCR library protocol attached unique molecular identifiers to the individual cDNA molecules. TCRdb recomputed calls from the 5' RACE reads with MiXCR, one row per CDR3 protein. The top ten clones hold about 9.4% of a sample with 50,000 to 60,000 distinct CDR3 sequences, 11% of them seen once. Study-level points and caveats: Anti-spike CD8 responses were favored by VDJdb matching, which missed private and CD4 specificities.

The clonotype originates from an adult who was a healthcare worker with PCR-confirmed SARS-CoV-2 infection or an uninfected control (not recorded which). Sequencing was performed on whole blood. This chain connects TRBV6-2 or TRBV6-3 to TRBJ2-5, with a possible D match to TRBD1 (6 bases). CDR3 sequence (DNA): TGTGCCAGCCTACAGGGTTCGGCCCAGTACTTC. As protein: CASLQGSAQYF.